This TCR beta chain was identified during a study of spatial heterogeneity in lung cancer. About this clonotype: The antigen is undetermined.

Time point meaning: sample taken at primary tumor resection. Each molecule of TCR cDNA was tagged with one unique molecular identifier. TCRdb re-called the 5' RACE reads through MiXCR, storing one row per CDR3 protein. The sample yields over 50,000 distinct CDR3 sequences, under 7.5% seen once. Germline V gene sequence: CDR1 MGHRA, CDR2 YSYEKL. CDR3 length: 14 amino acids. Trimming stripped 4 bases from V and 1 base from J, with 10 bases between. Broader study findings: The study found ubiquitous expanded tumor TCRs in blood more at resection than follow-up.

Source: PBMCs, taken at surgery. The rearrangement joins TRBV4-1 to TRBJ1-1; D is perhaps TRBD1 (6 bases). This receptor was obtained from a female donor with early-stage non-small cell lung cancer. The CDR3 nucleotides read TGCGCCAGCAGCCTGGGGGCTCAGAACACTGAAGCTTTCTTT. Encoded protein: CASSLGAQNTEAFF.